In this sample, the clone carrying this TCR beta chain turned up many times. Its target is unknown. V dropped 9 bases and J dropped 7 bases, with 28 bases sitting between them. Per the germline V gene, CDR1 is MNHEY and CDR2 is SMNVEV (reference sequence). This CDR3 has 16 amino acids. The data were obtained in a study of breast tumors, draining lymph nodes, adjacent tissues. Points from the study as a whole: Data fit most tumor T cells coming from lymph node, expanding in tumor.

A single record per CDR3 protein comes from TCRdb applying MiXCR to the multiplex PCR reads. The sample carries approximately 89,000 distinct CDR3 sequences, around 28% recorded once. Breast cancer patients provided tissue from their axillary draining lymph nodes. The sequence derives from a female donor with breast cancer. Some clones in this sample may be carry-over from other donors' samples. The rearrangement uses TRBV27 and TRBJ2-7; D is perhaps TRBD1 (6 bases). Sequencing was performed on axillary lymph node tissue. Written as DNA, the CDR3 is TGTGCCAGTACCTCAAACAACGGACAGATGAACGGGGAGCAGTACTTC. Its translation is CASTSNNGQMNGEQYF.